This T cell receptor beta chain originates from a study of monozygotic twins with inflammatory bowel disease (dated by TCRdb to 2018 to 2020). As for the study more broadly: In total, about 28 monozygotic twin pairs made up the full study: 19 Danish pairs, all IBD-discordant, plus nine German pairs, of which four were IBD-concordant and five were IBD-discordant. Within discordant pairs, disease-associated traits were sought mainly by comparing IBD patients with their genetically identical healthy co-twins. Each individual had, on average, about 151 000 unique TCRalpha sequences and 181 000 unique TCRbeta sequences available for analysis.

General conclusions and limits of the study: Repertoire similarity did not differ between concordant and discordant twins, which could be due to limited statistical power. Different T cell subtypes could not be distinguished in the analysis. Because patients received different immunosuppressive treatments, the repertoires may have picked up extra background noise and variability between individuals. IBD patients shared fewer clonotypes with other individuals than healthy twins did, most markedly in patients showing signs of disease activity. The results gave no support for a single strong signal or clonotype linked to IBD. IBD patients had lower TCRbeta repertoire diversity, measured by the inverse Simpson index, than their healthy co-twins.

Receptor amplification or capture employed 5' RACE. For each TCR library, roughly 3,600 ng of total RNA was used. For each sample, cDNA synthesis with SMARTScribe reverse transcriptase was split into eight separate reactions. During cDNA synthesis, template switching introduced unique molecular identifiers that contained a 6-nucleotide sample barcode. TCRalpha and TCRbeta cDNA was amplified in two nested PCRs of about 16 and 10 cycles, and bead purification was carried out after each PCR. Before amplification, the cDNA was treated with uracil DNA-glycosylase and purified using the QIAquick PCR purification kit. In the second PCR, Illumina TruSeq-compatible adapters and sample-specific barcodes were added. TapeStation and Qubit were used to check library quality and concentration, and 5 to 6.5 ng of each library was pooled. Sequencing of the pooled libraries was done on an Illumina HiSeq2500 single-index Rapid Run using custom sequencing primers and 2 x 100 bp reads. The study's own analysis went as follows. MiGEC version 1.2.6 was used for UMI-based consensus assembly, which corrected PCR and sequencing errors. MiXCR version 2.1.1 was used to carry out V(D)J alignment, clonotype assembly and CDR3 extraction. To normalise gene usage, clonotype sharing and MAIT/NKT TCR abundance, the analysis used the top 1000, 10 000 and 20 000 clonotypes per sample. After downsampling to 27 000 UMIs, diversity was calculated as the inverse Simpson index using the vegan R package. Paired Mann-Whitney U tests were applied to discordant twin pairs, with Benjamini-Hochberg correction for multiple testing. TCRdb reprocessed the public reads and reports one entry per CDR3 protein sequence, without DNA. For this entry, the V and J calls and clone size follow TCRdb and not the study's own pipeline. This sample's table lists approximately 420,000 distinct CDR3 sequences. The ten largest clones represent 2% to 2.5% of the sample.

The CDR3, from cysteine to phenylalanine, totals 15 residues. Only the protein is available. On this clonotype: Its antigen is still unknown.

A roughly 2.6 ml peripheral blood sample was drawn into PAXgene tubes per donor and stored at -80°C. Total RNA was isolated from whole blood with the PAXgene blood miRNA kit on an automated QIAcube, without T cell sorting. Peripheral blood from monozygotic twin pairs, either concordant or discordant for inflammatory bowel disease, underwent deep TCRalpha and TCRbeta repertoire profiling that used unique molecular barcoding. For every twin pair, smoking habits were documented, and each individual was categorised as a current, former or never smoker. This chain joins TRBV12-3 or TRBV12-4 to TRBJ2-7; the D gene TCRdb calls, TRBD2, cannot be checked with no DNA. The material sequenced was blood. This receptor was identified in a human donor with ulcerative colitis or Crohn's disease, or a healthy co-twin of an affected twin (not recorded which). The CDR3 loop reads CASSLFSSGTYEQYF.